Shown below are 10 T cell receptor beta chains from a single sample sequenced in a study of T cells in Graves' hyperthyroidism and ophthalmopathy. Authors of the study amplified TCR beta CDR3 regions from RNA transcripts. First-round RT-PCR of the TCR CDR3 relied on the HTBI primer set. TCRdb reprocessed the multiplex PCR reads via MiXCR and lists one record per CDR3 protein. The sample consists of 300,000 to 450,000 distinct CDR3 sequences, around 14% of them appearing once. Material: blood. These receptors all come from a woman aged 55-69 years with Graves' hyperthyroidism.

This clonotype showed up many times. This chain links TRBV7-8 with TRBJ2-1, with TRBD1 as a possible D gene (5 bases). The germline V gene encodes CDR1 SGHVS and CDR2 FQNEAQ. Trimming left V 5 bases short and J 2 bases short, with 13 bases between. This CDR3 region has 15 residues. The DNA of the CDR3 is TGTGCCAGCAGCCCTGGGGCGACCGCCTACAATGAGCAGTTCTTC. It encodes CASSPGATAYNEQFF.

About this clonotype: One end of the junction fails to match germline, which may point to a read error. This sequence joins TRBV7-8 and TRBJ2-1; a weak D match, TRBD1 (6 bases). Germline V CDR1 and CDR2: SGHVS, FQNEAQ. This CDR3 is 18 amino acids long. The DNA of the CDR3 is TGTGCCAGCGGCTTCAGCCTCAACAGGGCTAGCTCCTACAATGAGCAGTTCTTC. Translation gives CASGFSLNRASSYNEQFF.

This clonotype has just a few counts. This chain connects TRBV28 to TRBJ2-2; 9 positions match TRBD1. J was trimmed by 4 bases and V by 5 bases; bases with no gene match: 5. Per germline, CDR1 MDHEN and CDR2 SYDVKM. CDR3 length: 15 residues. The CDR3 DNA reads TGTGCCAGCAGTCGGGGGACAGGGCTCACCGGGGAGCTGTTTTTT. This gives the protein CASSRGTGLTGELFF.

Only a few counts were recorded for this clonotype. The J gene is TRBJ1-6, the V gene TRBV5-1, with TRBD1 matching 8 bases. Germline CDR1 SGHRS, CDR2 YFSETQ. V lost 4 bases and J lost 6; bases outside the gene matches: 6. The CDR3 covers 15 residues. This CDR3 is CASSPGTGPNSPLHF. CDR3 DNA: TGCGCCAGCAGCCCGGGGACAGGACCTAATTCACCCCTCCACTTT.

This clonotype has only a few counts. The rearrangement joins TRBV20-1 to TRBJ1-2; no firm D call. Germline CDR1 and CDR2: DFQATT and SNEGSKA (reference sequence). V was cut by 1 base and J by 5 bases, with 17 bases left in between. The CDR3 consists of 15 residues. CDR3 DNA: TGCAGTGCTAGAGGAGTGGACCAGACGCTTTATGGCTACACCTTC. It is translated as CSARGVDQTLYGYTF.

This clonotype was found a few times. Here the CDR3 reads CASSYVGGEKLFF. Written as DNA, the CDR3 is TGTGCCAGCAGTTACGTCGGCGGGGAAAAACTGTTTTTT. The V gene is TRBV6-6, the J gene TRBJ1-4; the D is unclear. V was trimmed by 2 bases and J by 8 bases, leaving 9 bases between them. Germline-derived CDR1 and CDR2 are MNHNY and SVGAGI (reference sequence). This CDR3 contains 13 residues.

This clonotype has at least ten counts. The J gene is TRBJ2-1, the V gene TRBV6-1; D remains ambiguous. The CDR3 consists of 16 residues. From germline, CDR1 is MNHNS and CDR2 SASEGT. Deletions cut 7 bases from V and 2 bases from J, with 18 bases between. This CDR3 reads CASTRSLRAPYNEQFF. CDR3 in DNA: TGTGCCAGCACCAGATCGTTACGGGCCCCCTACAATGAGCAGTTCTTC.

There are a few counts of this clonotype. Given a much more abundant clone one base away, this may be a read error. Because it lacks the conserved phenylalanine or tryptophan at the end, this CDR3 is likely a read error. CDR3 DNA: TGTGCCAGTCAGGGGGGCACAGATACGCAGTATCTT. Its translation is CASQGGTDTQYL. V usage is TRBV11-3 and J usage is TRBJ2-3; 7 nucleotides align to TRBD1. Unmatched junction bases numbered 1, after V lost 9 bases and J lost 1 base. The CDR3 runs to 12 residues. The germline V gene encodes CDR1 SGHNT and CDR2 YENEEA.

This clonotype was found many times. This chain uses TRBV29-1 with TRBJ1-2; 7 nucleotides line up with TRBD1. The CDR3 is 15 amino acids. CDR1 and CDR2 from the germline V gene are SQVTM and ANQGSEA. V was clipped by 6 bases and J by 2 bases; unmatched bases: 12. The CDR3 sequence is CSVQLFDRDNYGYTF. The CDR3 DNA follows: TGCAGCGTCCAGTTGTTCGACAGGGACAACTATGGCTACACCTTC.

This clonotype came up a few times. The chain links TRBV4-1 to TRBJ1-2; D is ambiguous. Germline-derived CDR1 and CDR2 are MGHRA and YSYEKL. Trimming removed 1 base from V and 7 bases from J, with 10 bases in between. This CDR3 spans 13 amino acids. The CDR3: CASSQAGLGGYTF. CDR3 in DNA: TGCGCCAGCAGCCAAGCCGGCCTAGGTGGCTACACCTTC.